This T cell receptor (beta chain) emerged from a study of beta chain features in type 1 diabetes. Expressed TCRB transcripts were sequenced after all isolated RNA was converted to cDNA. TCRdb's copy holds only in-frame clones and misses some; the assay was immunoSEQ multiplex PCR. The profile shows 330,000 or so clones, less than 15% of them singletons. Germline V CDR1 and CDR2: SGDLS, YYNGEE. The J segment lost 2 bases and the V segment lost 1 base, leaving 7 bases of the junction unmatched. CDR3 size: 16 residues. This receptor was taken from a man younger than 40 in good health. What was sequenced was central memory CD4+ T cells from blood. This rearrangement joins TRBV9 to TRBJ2-3, with 7 bases fitting TRBD2. CDR3 protein: CASSVNAGAITDTQYF. In nucleotides, the CDR3 is TGTGCCAGCAGCGTAAACGCGGGAGCCATCACAGATACGCAGTATTTT.